A single T cell receptor beta chain is shown here with its context. Its antigen is still unknown. This entry comes from a study of metastatic and nonmetastatic thyroid tumors. At the level of the study: Across peripheral blood and tumor or nodule tissue samples taken from malignant and benign thyroid patients, the repertoires were compared with one another.

Germline V gives CDR1 SGHRS, CDR2 YFSETQ. The germline V and J ends were trimmed by 2 bases and 1 base, with 10 bases remaining between them. The CDR3 totals 15 residues. TCRdb re-called clones via MiXCR from the PCR reads. The table records several thousand clones, approximately 32% of them present only once. Each patient came to thyroid surgery without any prior treatment (of any kind). Study-wide results and limits: TCR beta diversity was reportedly significantly higher in malignant thyroid tumors than benign nodules, in blood and tumor.

This clonotype was obtained from a female donor with papillary thyroid cancer or a benign thyroid nodule (not recorded which). Some clones in this sample may be carry-over from other donors' samples. The gene calls are TRBV5-1 and TRBJ1-5; D might be TRBD1 (6 bases). The sequenced material came from adjacent normal tissue. CDR3 sequence reads: CASSFGGLSNQPQHF. The CDR3 DNA sequence: TGCGCCAGCAGCTTCGGGGGGCTGAGCAATCAGCCCCAGCATTTT.